Sequencing of this T cell receptor (beta chain) was carried out in a study of identical twins. TCRdb itself ran the 5' RACE reads through MiXCR, one entry per CDR3 protein. Among about 900,000 distinct CDR3 sequences listed, 10% to 15% were seen once. Trimming cost V 3 bases and J 5 bases, with 11 bases left between them. CDR3 length: 13 residues. CDR1 is MDHEN, CDR2 SYDVKM, per germline. The sample was also linked to a second study, of yellow fever vaccine responses in identical twins.

The sequence came from a woman aged 18-30 years in good health. The sample consisted of PBMCs. V gene TRBV28 combines with J gene TRBJ2-7; the D gene is possibly TRBD2 (6 bases). CDR3 DNA sequence: TGTGCCAGCAGTTTGGCGGGACTCGACGAGCAGTACTTC. Translating it yields CASSLAGLDEQYF.